This note documents a single T cell receptor beta chain sequence. This entry comes from a study of T cells expressing NK-cell markers. This CDR3 has 15 amino acids. Germline V CDR1 and CDR2: DFQATT, SNEGSKA (reference sequence). TCRdb reanalyzed the 5' RACE reads, giving one entry per CDR3 protein sequence and no DNA. Listed are approximately 440,000 distinct CDR3 sequences; over 1.3% falls within the top ten. Sequenced: blood T cells: a sorted CD56 or NKG2C T cell subset, CD4+ or CD8+ T cells, or bulk PBMC T cells (not recorded which). The clonotype originates from a woman in her forties or fifties in good health. V and J are TRBV20-1 and TRBJ2-5; the D call of TRBD2 rests on TCRdb alone, since no DNA is present to check it. This CDR3 is CSARRLAGVEETQYF.